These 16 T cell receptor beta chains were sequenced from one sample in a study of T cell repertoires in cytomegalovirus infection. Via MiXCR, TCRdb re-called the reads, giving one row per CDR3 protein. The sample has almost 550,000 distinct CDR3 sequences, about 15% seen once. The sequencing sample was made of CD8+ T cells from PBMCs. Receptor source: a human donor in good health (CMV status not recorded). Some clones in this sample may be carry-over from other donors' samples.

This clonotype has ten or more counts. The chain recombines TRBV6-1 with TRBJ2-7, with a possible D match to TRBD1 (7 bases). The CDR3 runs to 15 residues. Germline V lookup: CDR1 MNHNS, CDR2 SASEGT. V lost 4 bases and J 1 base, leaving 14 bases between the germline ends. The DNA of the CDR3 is TGTGCCAGCAGTGGGACTACAGGGGCGTCCTACGAGCAGTACTTC. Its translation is CASSGTTGASYEQYF.

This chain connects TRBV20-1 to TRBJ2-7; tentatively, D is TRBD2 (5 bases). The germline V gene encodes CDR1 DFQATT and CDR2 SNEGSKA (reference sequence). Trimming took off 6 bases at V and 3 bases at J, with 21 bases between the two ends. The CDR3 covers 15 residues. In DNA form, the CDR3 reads TGCAGTGCCACCTCTCGGTGGGCTAGCTTCTACGAGCAGTACTTC. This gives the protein CSATSRWASFYEQYF.

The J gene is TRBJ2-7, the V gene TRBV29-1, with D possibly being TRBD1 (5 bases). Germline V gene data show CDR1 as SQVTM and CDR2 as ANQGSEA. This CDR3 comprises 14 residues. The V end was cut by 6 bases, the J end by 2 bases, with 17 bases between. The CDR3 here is CSVVQAGKPYEQYF. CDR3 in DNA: TGCAGCGTGGTACAGGCAGGGAAGCCCTACGAGCAGTACTTC.

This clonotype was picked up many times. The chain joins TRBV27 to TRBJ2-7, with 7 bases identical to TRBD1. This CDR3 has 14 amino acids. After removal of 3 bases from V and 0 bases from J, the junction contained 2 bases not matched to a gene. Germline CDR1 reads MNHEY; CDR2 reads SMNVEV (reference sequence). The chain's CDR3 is CASSFGQVSYEQYF. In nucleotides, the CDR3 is TGTGCCAGCAGTTTCGGACAGGTCTCCTACGAGCAGTACTTC.

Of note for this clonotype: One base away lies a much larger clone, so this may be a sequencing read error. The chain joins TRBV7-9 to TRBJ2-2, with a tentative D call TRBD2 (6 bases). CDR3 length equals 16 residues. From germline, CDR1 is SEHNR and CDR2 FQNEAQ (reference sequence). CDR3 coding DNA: TGTGTCAGCAGCGCATCAGGGAGGCGAGGCACCGGGGAGCTGTTTTTT. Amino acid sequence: CVSSASGRRGTGELFF.

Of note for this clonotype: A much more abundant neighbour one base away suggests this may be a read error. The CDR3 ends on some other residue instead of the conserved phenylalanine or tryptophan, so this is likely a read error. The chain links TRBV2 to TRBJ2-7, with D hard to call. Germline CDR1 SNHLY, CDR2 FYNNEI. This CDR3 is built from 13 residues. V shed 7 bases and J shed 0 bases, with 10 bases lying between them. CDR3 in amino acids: CASNGRSSYEQYL. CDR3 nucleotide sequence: TGTGCCAGCAATGGGCGTAGCTCCTACGAGCAGTACTTA.

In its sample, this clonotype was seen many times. The CDR3 region is CASSLTSGRDNEQFF. CDR3 nucleotides: TGTGCCAGCAGCTTAACTAGCGGGAGGGACAATGAGCAGTTCTTC. The chain employs TRBV7-3 and TRBJ2-1, with TRBD2 matching over 11 bases. The CDR3 has 15 amino acids. Germline V gene sequence: CDR1 SGHTA, CDR2 FQGTGA. Losses at the gene ends were 0 bases for V and 5 bases for J; bases not matched to a gene: 0.

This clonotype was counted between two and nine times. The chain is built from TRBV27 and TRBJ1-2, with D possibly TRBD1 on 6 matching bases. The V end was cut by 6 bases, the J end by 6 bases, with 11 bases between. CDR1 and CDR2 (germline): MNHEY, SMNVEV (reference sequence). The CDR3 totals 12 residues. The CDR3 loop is CASRSYRDGYTF. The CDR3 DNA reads TGTGCCAGCAGATCTTACAGGGATGGCTACACCTTC.

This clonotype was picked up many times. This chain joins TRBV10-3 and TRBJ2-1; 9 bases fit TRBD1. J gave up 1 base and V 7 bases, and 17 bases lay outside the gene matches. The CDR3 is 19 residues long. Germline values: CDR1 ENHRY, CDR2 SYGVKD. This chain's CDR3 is CAITKGDRASVSSYNEQFF. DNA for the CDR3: TGTGCCATCACCAAGGGGGACAGGGCGTCAGTTTCATCCTACAATGAGCAGTTCTTC.

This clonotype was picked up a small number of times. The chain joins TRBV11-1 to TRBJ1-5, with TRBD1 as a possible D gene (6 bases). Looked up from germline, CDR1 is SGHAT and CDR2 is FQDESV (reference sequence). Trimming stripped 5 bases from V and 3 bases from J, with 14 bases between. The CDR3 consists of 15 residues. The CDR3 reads CASSEDRDNNQPQHF. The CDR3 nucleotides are TGTGCCAGCAGCGAGGACCGGGACAACAATCAGCCCCAGCATTTT.

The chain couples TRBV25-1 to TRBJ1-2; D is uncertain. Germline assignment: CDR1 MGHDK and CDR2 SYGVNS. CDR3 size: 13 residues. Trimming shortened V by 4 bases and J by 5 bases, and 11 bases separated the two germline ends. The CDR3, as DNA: TGTGCCAGCAGTGGGTCAGAAAAGTATGGCTACACCTTC. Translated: CASSGSEKYGYTF.

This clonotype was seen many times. Here the CDR3 DNA reads TGTGCCAGCAGCTTAGTGACAGGGGGCCGGTCGAGGGAGCAGTTCTTC. The encoded protein is CASSLVTGGRSREQFF. The chain recombines TRBV7-6 with TRBJ2-1; 10 positions agree with TRBD1. Germline V gene lookup returns CDR1 SGHVS and CDR2 FNYEAQ. CDR3 size: 16 residues. Trimming took 1 base from V and 10 from J; bases not matched to a gene: 10.

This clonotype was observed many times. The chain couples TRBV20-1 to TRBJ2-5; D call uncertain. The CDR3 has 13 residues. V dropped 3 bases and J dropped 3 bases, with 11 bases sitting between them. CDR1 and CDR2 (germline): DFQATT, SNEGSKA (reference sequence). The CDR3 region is CSARGPRKETQYF. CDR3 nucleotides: TGCAGTGCTAGGGGTCCAAGAAAAGAGACCCAGTACTTC.

CDR3 bases: TGTGCCAGCAGCCTCGGACTAGCGGGAGGCTGGCGGGGGGAGCAGTACTTC. This codes for CASSLGLAGGWRGEQYF. The chain links TRBV3-1 to TRBJ2-7, with TRBD2 matching 14 bases. The length of the CDR3 is 17 residues. Trimming at V came to 4 bases and at J to 7 bases, leaving 12 bases not matched to a gene. Per germline, CDR1 LGHDT and CDR2 YNNKEL (reference sequence).

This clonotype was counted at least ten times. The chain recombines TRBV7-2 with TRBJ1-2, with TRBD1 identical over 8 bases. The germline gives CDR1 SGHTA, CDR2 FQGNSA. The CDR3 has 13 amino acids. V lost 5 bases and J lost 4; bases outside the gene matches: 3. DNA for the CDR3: TGTGCCAGCAGCGTGACAGGGGTCTATGGCTACACCTTC. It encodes CASSVTGVYGYTF.

CDR3 residues: CASSHRQGVNTQYF. CDR3 in DNA: TGTGCCAGCAGCCACAGACAGGGGGTGAATACGCAGTATTTT. The V and J genes are TRBV14 and TRBJ2-3, with 9 bases fitting TRBD1. The junction had 5 bases not matched to a gene; V was cut back by 3 bases and J by 7 bases. Germline V gene data show CDR1 as SGHDN and CDR2 as FVKESK. The CDR3 sequence is 14 residues long.